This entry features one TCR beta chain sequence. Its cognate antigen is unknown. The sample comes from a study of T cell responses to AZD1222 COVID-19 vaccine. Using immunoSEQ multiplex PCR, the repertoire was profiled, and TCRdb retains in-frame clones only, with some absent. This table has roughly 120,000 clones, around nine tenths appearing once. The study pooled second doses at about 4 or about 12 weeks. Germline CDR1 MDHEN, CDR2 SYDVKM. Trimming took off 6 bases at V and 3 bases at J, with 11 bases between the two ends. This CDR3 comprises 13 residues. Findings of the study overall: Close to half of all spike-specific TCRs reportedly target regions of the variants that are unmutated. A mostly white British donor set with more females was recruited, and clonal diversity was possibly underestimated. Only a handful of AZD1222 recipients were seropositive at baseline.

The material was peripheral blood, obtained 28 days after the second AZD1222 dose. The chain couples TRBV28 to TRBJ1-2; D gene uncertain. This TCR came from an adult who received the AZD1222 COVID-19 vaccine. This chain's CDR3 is CASRSNSHYGYTF. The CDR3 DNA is TGTGCCAGCAGGAGTAACAGCCACTATGGCTACACCTTC.